The 5 T cell receptor beta chains below were found in one sample sequenced in a study of human T cells and chemical hapten exposure. Time point of the sample: patch test 1, 2 weeks after DPC sensitization. Treatment: therapeutic diphenylcyclopropenone sensitization with weekly scalp DPC. TCRdb re-called the RACE reads with MiXCR, one entry per CDR3 protein. Of approximately 74,000 distinct CDR3 sequences listed, more than 30% were seen once; the top ten hold approximately 9.1%. This material consisted of whole blood, taken in connection with sensitization to the hapten diphenylcyclopropenone (DPC). These receptor sequences come from a man aged 40-49 years with alopecia areata. Some clones in this sample may be carry-over from other donors' samples.

This chain links TRBV20-1 with TRBJ2-7; 7 nucleotides line up with TRBD2. Germline V CDR1 and CDR2: DFQATT, SNEGSKA (reference sequence). The CDR3 is 14 residues long. The V and J ends lost 6 bases and 5 bases, in that order; junction bases with no gene match: 13. The chain's CDR3 is CSATPSGPMDEQYF. Written as DNA, the CDR3 is TGCAGTGCCACCCCTAGCGGCCCCATGGACGAGCAGTACTTC.

The DNA of the CDR3 is TGCGCCAGCAGCCCGGACCGGACTGAAGCTTTCTTT. This codes for CASSPDRTEAFF. This chain uses TRBV5-1 with TRBJ1-1, with D unclear. The CDR3 extends over 12 amino acids. Germline CDR1 SGHRS, CDR2 YFSETQ. With 4 bases removed from V and 5 bases from J, the gap between germline ends came to 9 bases.

The gene calls are TRBV27 and TRBJ2-2; possible D gene TRBD1, 6 bases. The CDR3 totals 13 residues. Germline V gives CDR1 MNHEY, CDR2 SMNVEV (reference sequence). V was shortened by 10 bases and J by 3 bases, with 12 bases between the two germline ends. The DNA for the CDR3 is TGTGCCACCTCGAGGGGGTACACCGGGGAGCTGTTTTTT. It translates to CATSRGYTGELFF.

This chain links TRBV20-1 with TRBJ1-1, with 8 bases lining up with TRBD1. Germline V gene sequence: CDR1 DFQATT, CDR2 SNEGSKA (reference sequence). CDR3 length equals 13 residues. CDR3 sequence (DNA): TGCAGCCAACGAGGACAGGGGAACACTGAAGCTTTCTTT. Translation: CSQRGQGNTEAFF.

A few counts support this clonotype. The chain is built from TRBV7-6 and TRBJ1-3; D gene uncertain. Looked up from germline, CDR1 is SGHVS and CDR2 is FNYEAQ. V lost 1 base, J lost 0 bases, and 7 bases lay in between. The CDR3 runs 15 residues. The CDR3 loop is CASSLGQFSGNTIYF. The DNA of the CDR3 is TGTGCCAGCAGCTTAGGGCAGTTCTCTGGAAACACCATATATTTT.